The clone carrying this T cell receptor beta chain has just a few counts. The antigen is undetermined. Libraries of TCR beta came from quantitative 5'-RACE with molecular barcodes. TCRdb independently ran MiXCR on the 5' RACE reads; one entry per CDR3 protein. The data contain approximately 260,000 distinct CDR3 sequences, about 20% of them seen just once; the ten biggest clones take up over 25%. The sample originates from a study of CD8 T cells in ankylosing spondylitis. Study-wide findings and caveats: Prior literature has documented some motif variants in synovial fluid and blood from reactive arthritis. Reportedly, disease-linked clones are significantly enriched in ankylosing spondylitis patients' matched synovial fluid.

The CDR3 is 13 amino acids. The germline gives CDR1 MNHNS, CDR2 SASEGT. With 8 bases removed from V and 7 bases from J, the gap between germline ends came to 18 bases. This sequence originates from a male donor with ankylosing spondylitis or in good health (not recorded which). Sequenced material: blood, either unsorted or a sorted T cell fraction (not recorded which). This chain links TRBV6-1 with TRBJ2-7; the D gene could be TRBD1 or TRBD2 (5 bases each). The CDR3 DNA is TGTGCCAGCTTCGGGGCTCCAGCTTGGGAGCAGTACTTC. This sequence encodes CASFGAPAWEQYF.